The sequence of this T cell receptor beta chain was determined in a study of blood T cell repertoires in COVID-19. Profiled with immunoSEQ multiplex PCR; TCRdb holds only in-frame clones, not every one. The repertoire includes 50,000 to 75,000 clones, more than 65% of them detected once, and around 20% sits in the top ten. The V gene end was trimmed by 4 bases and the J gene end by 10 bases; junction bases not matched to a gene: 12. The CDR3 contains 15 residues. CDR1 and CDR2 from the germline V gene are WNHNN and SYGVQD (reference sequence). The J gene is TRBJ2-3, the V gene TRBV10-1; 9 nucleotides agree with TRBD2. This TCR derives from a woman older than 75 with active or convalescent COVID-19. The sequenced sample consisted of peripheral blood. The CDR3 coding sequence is TGCGCCAGCAGTGCCGGCGGGGGGGCCATGGGTCCGCAGTATTTT. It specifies CASSAGGGAMGPQYF.